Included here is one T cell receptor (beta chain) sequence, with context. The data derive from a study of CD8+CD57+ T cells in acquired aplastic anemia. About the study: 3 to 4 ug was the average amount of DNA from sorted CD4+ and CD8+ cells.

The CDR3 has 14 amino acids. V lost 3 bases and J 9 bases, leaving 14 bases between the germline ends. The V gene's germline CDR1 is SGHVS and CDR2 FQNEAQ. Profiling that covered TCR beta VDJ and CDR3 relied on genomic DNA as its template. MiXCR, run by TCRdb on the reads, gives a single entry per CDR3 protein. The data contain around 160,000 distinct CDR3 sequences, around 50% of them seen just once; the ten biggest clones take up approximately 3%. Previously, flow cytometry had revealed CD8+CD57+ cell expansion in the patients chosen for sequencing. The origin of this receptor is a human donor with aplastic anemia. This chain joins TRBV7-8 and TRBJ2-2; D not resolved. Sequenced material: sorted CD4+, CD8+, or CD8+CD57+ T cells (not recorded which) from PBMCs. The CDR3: CASSLRMDVRELFF. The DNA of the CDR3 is TGTGCCAGCAGCTTGAGAATGGACGTGAGGGAGCTGTTTTTT.